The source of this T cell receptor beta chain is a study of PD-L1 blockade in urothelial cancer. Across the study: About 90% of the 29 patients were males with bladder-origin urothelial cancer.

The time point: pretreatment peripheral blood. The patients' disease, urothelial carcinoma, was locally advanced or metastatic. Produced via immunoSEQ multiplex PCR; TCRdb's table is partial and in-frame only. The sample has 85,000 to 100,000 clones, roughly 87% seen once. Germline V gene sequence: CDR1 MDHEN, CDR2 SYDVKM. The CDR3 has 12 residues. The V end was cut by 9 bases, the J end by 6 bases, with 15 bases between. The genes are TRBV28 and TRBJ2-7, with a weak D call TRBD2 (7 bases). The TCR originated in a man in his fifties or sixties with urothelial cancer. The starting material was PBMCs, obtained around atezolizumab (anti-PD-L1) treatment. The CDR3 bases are TGTGCCAGTAATGGGGGGGGCTTCGAGCAGTACTTC. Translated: CASNGGGFEQYF.